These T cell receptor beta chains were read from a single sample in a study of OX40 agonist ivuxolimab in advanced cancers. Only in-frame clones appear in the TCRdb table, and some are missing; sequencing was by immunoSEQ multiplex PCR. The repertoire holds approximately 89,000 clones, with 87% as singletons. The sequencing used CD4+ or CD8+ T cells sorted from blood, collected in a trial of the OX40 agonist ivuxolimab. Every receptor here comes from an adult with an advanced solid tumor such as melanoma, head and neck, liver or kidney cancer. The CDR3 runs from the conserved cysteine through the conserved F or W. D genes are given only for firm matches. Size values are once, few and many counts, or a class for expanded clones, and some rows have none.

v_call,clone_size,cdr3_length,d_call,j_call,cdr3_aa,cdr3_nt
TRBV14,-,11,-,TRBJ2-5,CASSQGPTQYF,TGTGCCAGCAGCCAAGGACCCACCCAGTACTTC
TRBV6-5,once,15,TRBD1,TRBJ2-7,CASSSLGQAVNEQYF,TGTGCCAGCAGTTCCCTAGGACAGGCCGTAAACGAGCAGTACTTC
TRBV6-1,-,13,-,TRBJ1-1,CAIAQALNTEAFF,TGTGCCATCGCACAGGCCTTGAACACTGAAGCTTTCTTT
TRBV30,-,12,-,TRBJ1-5,CAWGGVDQPQHF,TGTGCCTGGGGTGGGGTGGATCAGCCCCAGCATTTT
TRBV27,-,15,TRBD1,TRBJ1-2,CASSQTGTPNYGYTF,TGTGCCAGCAGTCAGACAGGGACCCCTAACTATGGCTACACCTTC
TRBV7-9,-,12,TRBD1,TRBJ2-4,CASSLGTGHGYF,TGTGCCAGCAGCTTAGGGACAGGGCATGGGTACTTC
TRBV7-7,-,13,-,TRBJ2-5,CASSPIDRSPQYF,TGTGCTAGCAGCCCCATCGACAGAAGCCCCCAGTACTTC
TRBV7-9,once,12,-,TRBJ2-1,CASSLEGGEQFF,TGTGCCAGCAGCTTAGAAGGGGGTGAGCAGTTCTTC
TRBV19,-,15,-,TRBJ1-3,CASSIGQSSGNTIYF,TGTGCCAGTAGTATCGGACAGAGCTCTGGAAACACCATATATTTT
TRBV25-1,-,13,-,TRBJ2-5,CASRGGVLETQYF,TGTGCCAGCAGAGGGGGGGTGTTAGAGACCCAGTACTTC